The present TCR beta chain was sequenced within a study of Ad26.COV2.S vaccination and SARS-CoV-2 variants. Study-level points and caveats: Vaccine and placebo groups showed comparable non-spike TCR breadth.

TCRdb's copy holds only in-frame clones and misses some; the assay was immunoSEQ multiplex PCR. Among 350,000 to 450,000 clones listed, 75% to 90% were seen once. CDR1 is LGHNA, CDR2 YNFKEQ, per germline. Trimming took 0 bases from V and 4 from J, leaving 12 bases between them. There are 16 residues in the CDR3. In this sample, this clone turned up once. Its antigen is unidentified. Indicated treatment: about 20 received Ad26.COV2.S at low or high dose, single or two shots; about 5 received placebo; per-sample allocation not given. Day 63 after the first injection of vaccine or placebo was the sampling time. What was given as vaccine was an Ad26 vector encoding Wuhan-strain SARS-CoV-2 spike.

The chain employs TRBV4-2 and TRBJ2-2; tentatively, D is TRBD1 or TRBD2 (6 bases each). The receptor's source is a person aged 18-65 years who received the Ad26.COV2.S COVID-19 vaccine or a placebo. Sequencing used peripheral blood, obtained in a trial of Ad26.COV2.S vaccine versus placebo. The CDR3 DNA is TGTGCCAGCAGCCAAGAGGGGGGCAGGGTCACCGGGGAGCTGTTTTTT. Translating gives CASSQEGGRVTGELFF.